This passage covers 19 T cell receptor beta chains from one sample sequenced in a study of OX40 agonist ivuxolimab in advanced cancers. The protocol was immunoSEQ multiplex PCR, while the TCRdb copy is restricted to in-frame clones and leaves out a portion. Of fewer than 100,000 clones in the sample, 87% were seen once. The source material was CD4+ or CD8+ T cells sorted from blood, sampled in a trial of the OX40 agonist ivuxolimab. These receptors originate from an adult with an advanced solid tumor such as melanoma, head and neck, liver or kidney cancer.

J is TRBJ1-5 and V is TRBV28, with TRBD1 identical over 7 bases. Germline V gene lookup returns CDR1 MDHEN and CDR2 SYDVKM. V was pared by 6 bases and J by 7 bases, with 9 bases of the junction left unmatched. CDR3 length: 14 residues. The CDR3 sequence is CASRPGQQHQPQHF. The CDR3 bases are TGTGCCAGCAGGCCGGGACAGCAACACCAGCCCCAGCATTTT.

This chain uses TRBV7-9 with TRBJ2-3, with 9 positions matching TRBD1. Germline loops: CDR1 SEHNR, CDR2 FQNEAQ (reference sequence). With V trimmed by 5 bases and J by 2 bases, 8 bases remained unmatched. The CDR3 spans 16 residues. CDR3 nucleotide sequence: TGTGCCAGCAGCCTACGTGGGACAGGGAACACAGATACGCAGTATTTT. Translation: CASSLRGTGNTDTQYF.

The chain employs TRBV7-2 and TRBJ2-7, with D unresolved. The CDR3 has 15 residues. Between the trimmed V and J ends, which lost 3 bases and 3 bases, there was a span of 15 bases. Per germline, CDR1 SGHTA and CDR2 FQGNSA. CDR3 bases: TGTGCCAGCAGCTTTATCCCCGTGCCGCTCTACGAGCAGTACTTC. Residues: CASSFIPVPLYEQYF.

The chain links TRBV11-2 to TRBJ2-5; 10 nucleotides match TRBD2. CDR3 size: 15 residues. V was clipped by 4 bases and J by 6 bases; unmatched bases: 8. In germline, CDR1 is SGHAT, CDR2 FQNNGV. Here the CDR3 reads CASSSLSGGAQTQYF. Here the CDR3 DNA reads TGTGCCAGCAGCTCCCTGAGCGGGGGGGCCCAGACCCAGTACTTC.

V usage is TRBV30 and J usage is TRBJ1-5; the match to TRBD1 covers 7 bases. With V trimmed by 7 bases and J by 7 bases, 7 bases remained unmatched. CDR3 length: 12 residues. Germline V gene lookup returns CDR1 GTSNPN and CDR2 SVGIG (reference sequence). The CDR3 nucleotides read TGTGCCTCATCAACAGGGGAGCAGCCCCAGCATTTT. Translated, it gives CASSTGEQPQHF.

This chain connects TRBV2 to TRBJ1-1; possibly TRBD1 for D (5 bases). Germline V gene data show CDR1 as SNHLY and CDR2 as FYNNEI. This CDR3 has 14 residues. Trimming removed 4 bases at V and 0 bases at J, with 9 bases between. The CDR3, as DNA: TGTGCCAGCAGTGGAGGGGCCTTGAACACTGAAGCTTTCTTT. Translated: CASSGGALNTEAFF.

This rearrangement joins TRBV27 to TRBJ1-1; D unclear. Germline V gives CDR1 MNHEY, CDR2 SMNVEV (reference sequence). The V end was cut by 3 bases, the J end by 7 bases, with 6 bases between. CDR3 length equals 11 residues. This CDR3 is CASSLGGEAFF. CDR3 in DNA: TGTGCCAGCAGTTTGGGCGGTGAAGCTTTCTTT.

The chain couples TRBV7-2 to TRBJ2-2, with D unresolved. Deletions cut 2 bases from V and 0 bases from J, with 7 bases between. Germline V gene sequence: CDR1 SGHTA, CDR2 FQGNSA. The CDR3 spans 15 residues. DNA for the CDR3: TGTGCCAGCAGCTTACAGGCCACGAACACCGGGGAGCTGTTTTTT. It is translated as CASSLQATNTGELFF. Looking up the rest from reference TRBV7-2 and TRBJ2-2 gives the full variable domain: GAGVSQSPSNKVTEKGKDVELRCDPISGHTALYWYRQSLGQGLEFLIYFQGNSAPDKSGLPSDRFSAERTGGSVSTLTIQRTQQEDSAVYLCASSLQATNTGELFFGEGSRLTVL.

V and J are TRBV28 and TRBJ1-2; 8 bases agree with TRBD1. Per the germline V gene, CDR1 is MDHEN and CDR2 is SYDVKM. V gave up 6 bases and J gave up 8 bases; unmatched junction bases: 11. This CDR3 spans 14 amino acids. The CDR3 bases are TGTGCCAGCAGGGAAACAGGGGGGCTTAGGGGCTACACCTTC. It encodes CASRETGGLRGYTF.

The rearrangement joins TRBV6-5 to TRBJ1-5; 7 bases line up with TRBD1. Germline V lookup: CDR1 MNHEY, CDR2 SVGAGI. The CDR3 has 14 residues. V was clipped by 6 bases and J by 6 bases; unmatched bases: 8. For the CDR3, the DNA is TGTGCCAGCAGATTAGACAGGGCTCCTCAGCCCCAGCATTTT. It specifies CASRLDRAPQPQHF.

The rearrangement joins TRBV9 to TRBJ1-1; D might be TRBD1 (5 bases). Looked up from germline, CDR1 is SGDLS and CDR2 is YYNGEE. The CDR3 extends over 14 amino acids. The V end was cut by 4 bases, the J end by 0 bases, with 10 bases between. This CDR3 is CASSTAGMNTEAFF. The CDR3 nucleotides are TGTGCCAGCAGCACCGCAGGGATGAACACTGAAGCTTTCTTT.

This sequence joins TRBV7-9 and TRBJ2-7; D not certain. Germline assignment: CDR1 SEHNR and CDR2 FQNEAQ (reference sequence). Trimming shortened V by 1 base and J by 5 bases, and 9 bases separated the two germline ends. The CDR3 runs 13 residues. CDR3 amino acids: CASSLGGGHEQYF. The DNA for the CDR3 is TGTGCCAGCAGCTTAGGGGGTGGCCACGAGCAGTACTTC. Supplemented by reference TRBV7-9 and TRBJ2-7, the full variable domain reads DTGVSQNPRHKITKRGQNVTFRCDPISEHNRLYWYRQTLGQGPEFLTYFQNEAQLEKSRLLSDRFSAERPKGSFSTLEIQRTEQGDSAMYLCASSLGGGHEQYFGPGTRLTVT.

V is TRBV6-5 and J is TRBJ1-4, with D hard to call. From germline, CDR1 is MNHEY and CDR2 SVGAGI. The length of the CDR3 is 15 residues. The V end was cut by 6 bases, the J end by 0 bases, with 11 bases between. CDR3 sequence reads: CASRPTISTNEKLFF. CDR3 in DNA: TGTGCCAGCAGGCCTACCATTTCAACTAATGAAAAACTGTTTTTT.

The genes are TRBV5-1 and TRBJ1-2; TRBD1 matches at 7 bases. The length of the CDR3 is 16 residues. Per the germline V gene, CDR1 is SGHRS and CDR2 is YFSETQ. V dropped 1 base and J dropped 7; count of bases not matched to a gene: 13. Here the CDR3 reads CASSLLGDRDRLGYTF. Here the CDR3 DNA reads TGCGCCAGCAGCTTGCTCGGAGACCGGGACAGACTTGGCTACACCTTC.

This clone was detected only a few times. V and J are TRBV5-6 and TRBJ1-2; 7 nucleotides align to TRBD1. V gave up 4 bases and J gave up 6 bases; unmatched junction bases: 15. This CDR3 contains 16 residues. Germline V CDR1 and CDR2: SGHDT, YYEEEE. CDR3 sequence (DNA): TGTGCCAGCAGCGCCAAGCTAGGGACCCAGGGGGATGGCTACACCTTC. It yields the protein CASSAKLGTQGDGYTF.

The chain couples TRBV4-3 to TRBJ1-1, with a weak D call TRBD1 (5 bases). The CDR3 spans 14 residues. Germline lookup yields CDR1 LGHNA and CDR2 YSLEER. The V and J ends lost 1 base and 10 bases respectively, with 16 bases between them. The CDR3 region has the DNA TGCGCCAGCAGCCAAGGCGTGGGGCTTGCAGGAGCTTTCTTT. Amino acid sequence: CASSQGVGLAGAFF.

The chain links TRBV15 to TRBJ2-2, with 7 positions matching TRBD1. Germline V gives CDR1 LNHNV, CDR2 YYDKDF (reference sequence). J gave up 1 base and V 11 bases, and 7 bases lay outside the gene matches. CDR3 length: 14 amino acids. CDR3 residues: CAVSDRKNTGELFF. CDR3 bases: TGTGCCGTCTCGGACAGGAAGAACACCGGGGAGCTGTTTTTT. The full variable domain, rest sourced from reference TRBV15 and TRBJ2-2, is DAMVIQNPRYQVTQFGKPVTLSCSQTLNHNVMYWYQQKSSQAPKLLFHYYDKDFNNEADTPDNFQSRRPNTSFCFLDIRSPGLGDTAMYLCAVSDRKNTGELFFGEGSRLTVL.

This clone was detected only once. The gene calls are TRBV5-1 and TRBJ2-1; D perhaps matches TRBD1 (6 bases). This CDR3 region has 14 residues. With 3 bases removed from V and 4 bases from J, the gap between germline ends came to 11 bases. Per the germline V gene, CDR1 is SGHRS and CDR2 is YFSETQ. The CDR3 DNA reads TGCGCCAGCAGCTCGGACAGCAGGTACAATGAGCAGTTCTTC. Its protein is CASSSDSRYNEQFF.

V gene TRBV29-1 combines with J gene TRBJ1-1; possibly TRBD1 for D (6 bases). Germline V gene data show CDR1 as SQVTM and CDR2 as ANQGSEA. This CDR3 comprises 13 residues. V lost 5 bases and J 3 bases, leaving 13 bases between the germline ends. The CDR3 protein is CSVSHRADTEAFF. The CDR3, as DNA: TGCAGCGTTTCCCACAGGGCGGACACTGAAGCTTTCTTT. Drawing the rest from reference TRBV29-1 and TRBJ1-1, the complete variable domain is SAVISQKPSRDICQRGTSLTIQCQVDSQVTMMFWYRQQPGQSLTLIATANQGSEATYESGFVIDKFPISRPNLTFSTLTVSNMSPEDSSIYLCSVSHRADTEAFFGQGTRLTVV.